The source of this T cell receptor beta chain is a study of blood T cell repertoires in COVID-19. Germline loops: CDR1 SGHRS, CDR2 YFSETQ. Trimming took 2 bases from V and 5 from J, leaving 7 bases between them. This CDR3 has 13 residues. Profiled with immunoSEQ multiplex PCR; TCRdb holds only in-frame clones, not every one. The table has under 85,000 clones, roughly 85% seen once; the top ten hold just over 5%. This clone was picked up a small number of times. The sample taken for sequencing was peripheral blood. The sequence was obtained from a man older than 75 with acute or convalescent COVID-19. The rearrangement uses TRBV5-1 and TRBJ1-4, with a weak D call TRBD1 (5 bases). The CDR3: CASSFGGNEKLFF. Here the CDR3 DNA reads TGCGCCAGCAGCTTCGGGGGGAATGAAAAACTGTTTTTT.